These 29 T cell receptor beta chains originate from one sample sequenced in a study of CD8+ T cells in alopecia areata. Regarding treatment: oral pan-JAK inhibitor, 5-10 mg twice daily. Extracted from the samples, RNA was reverse transcribed into cDNA to serve as the sequencing template. The method was immunoSEQ multiplex PCR; TCRdb's version includes in-frame clones alone and lacks a portion of them. This table holds some 190,000 clones, about 51% found once. The sequencing here drew on CD8+ T cells sorted from blood, taken around week 54, from a patient treated with tofacitinib. The receptors stem from a human donor with alopecia areata.

The gene calls are TRBV19 and TRBJ2-5; no clear D. This CDR3 region has 12 residues. Germline lookup yields CDR1 LNHDA and CDR2 SQIVND (reference sequence). The V and J ends lost 0 bases and 2 bases respectively, with 1 base between them. The CDR3 region is CASSIDQETQYF. As DNA, the CDR3 is TGTGCCAGTAGTATAGATCAAGAGACCCAGTACTTC.

The chain combines TRBV6-5 with TRBJ2-1; 8 bases match TRBD1. Unmatched junction bases numbered 2, after V lost 7 bases and J lost 0 bases. The germline V gene encodes CDR1 MNHEY and CDR2 SVGAGI. CDR3 size: 14 residues. The CDR3 bases are TGTGCCAGCAAAGGACAGGGCTCCTACAATGAGCAGTTCTTC. It specifies CASKGQGSYNEQFF.

The CDR3 nucleotides read TGCGCCAGCAGCTTGGACAGGGGTAACAATGAGCAGTTCTTC. This translates into CASSLDRGNNEQFF. This chain joins TRBV5-1 and TRBJ2-1; TRBD1 matches at 7 bases. There are 14 residues in the CDR3. The ends lost 0 bases at V and 5 bases at J; junction bases unmatched: 2. In germline, CDR1 is SGHRS, CDR2 YFSETQ.

V usage is TRBV29-1 and J usage is TRBJ2-5; possible D gene TRBD2, 6 bases. Germline V gene lookup returns CDR1 SQVTM and CDR2 ANQGSEA. Trimming left V 6 bases short and J 7 bases short, with 15 bases between. This CDR3 region has 12 residues. The DNA for the CDR3 is TGCAGCGTCCTCGACGGGGGAGGGACCCAGTACTTC. It specifies CSVLDGGGTQYF.

This clone came up a few times. V is TRBV23-1 and J is TRBJ2-3; the D gene is possibly TRBD2 (6 bases). TRBV23-1 is an open reading frame whose function is uncertain. Trimming left V 0 bases short and J 2 bases short, with 15 bases between. CDR3 length equals 17 residues. DNA of the CDR3: TGCGCCAGCAGTCAATCATGGCAGTCGGGAGCCACAGATACGCAGTATTTT. Its protein product is CASSQSWQSGATDTQYF.

The rearrangement links TRBV10-3 to TRBJ2-1; D gene ambiguous. From germline, CDR1 is ENHRY and CDR2 SYGVKD. The CDR3 sequence is 13 residues long. V was cut by 5 bases and J by 8 bases, with 13 bases left in between. The CDR3 protein is CAISPEMSDEQFF. The DNA for the CDR3 is TGTGCCATCAGTCCAGAAATGAGCGATGAGCAGTTCTTC.

V is TRBV11-2 and J is TRBJ2-7; unclear D gene. With 6 bases removed from V and 2 bases from J, the gap between germline ends came to 14 bases. CDR1 and CDR2 (germline): SGHAT, FQNNGV. The CDR3 spans 14 residues. The DNA of the CDR3 is TGTGCCAGCAGACCCCGACTGCGGCCCTACGAGCAGTACTTC. Translating gives CASRPRLRPYEQYF.

The sample holds a few counts of this clone. This sequence joins TRBV27 and TRBJ1-1; weak D call: TRBD1 (5 bases). The germline gives CDR1 MNHEY, CDR2 SMNVEV (reference sequence). The CDR3 runs 14 residues. V was pared by 7 bases and J by 1 base, with 13 bases between. CDR3 DNA sequence: TGTGCCAGCAACGTGCAGGGAGGGAACACTGAAGCTTTCTTT. Translation: CASNVQGGNTEAFF.

This clone was counted many times. The chain has TRBV6-4 and TRBJ1-6; 7 positions agree with TRBD1. The CDR3 loop spans 14 amino acids. V lost 2 bases to trimming and J lost 5 bases; unmatched junction nucleotides: 0. From germline, CDR1 is MRHNA and CDR2 SNTAGT. The CDR3 loop reads CASSDGTDNSPLHF. The CDR3 DNA is TGTGCCAGCAGTGACGGGACAGATAATTCACCCCTCCACTTT.

This clone was counted only a few times. The chain uses TRBV27 and TRBJ1-1, with D possibly being TRBD1 (5 bases). Trimming removed 4 bases from V and 11 bases from J, with 17 bases in between. In germline, CDR1 is MNHEY, CDR2 SMNVEV (reference sequence). There are 13 residues in the CDR3. The CDR3 coding sequence is TGTGCCAGCAGTTCGGGACCTCATTTCTTGGCTTTCTTT. Its protein product is CASSSGPHFLAFF.

This chain links TRBV30 with TRBJ2-3; TRBD2 matches 7 bases. In germline, CDR1 is GTSNPN, CDR2 SVGIG (reference sequence). The CDR3 covers 13 residues. CDR3 coding DNA: TGTGCACTGCTCGGGGGGAGCACAGATACGCAGTATTTT. Translation gives CALLGGSTDTQYF. The variable domain in full, with the rest retrieved from reference TRBV30 and TRBJ2-3, is SQTIHQWPATLVQPVGSPLSLECTVEGTSNPNLYWYRQAAGRGLQLLFYSVGIGQISSEVPQNLSASRPQDRQFILSSKKLLLSDSGFYLCALLGGSTDTQYFGPGTRLTVL.

This clone was picked up a small number of times. The V gene is TRBV27, the J gene TRBJ2-5, with no clear D. Germline-derived CDR1 and CDR2 are MNHEY and SMNVEV (reference sequence). V was shortened by 2 bases and J by 5 bases, with 9 bases between the two germline ends. The CDR3 is 13 amino acids. In nucleotides, the CDR3 is TGTGCCAGCAGTTTAGTTGGTTGGGAGACCCAGTACTTC. As protein: CASSLVGWETQYF.

Regarding this clone: The identical CDR3 is also encoded by other nucleotide sequences in the sample. The chain carries TRBV7-9 and TRBJ2-3, with D unclear. Deletions cut 1 base from V and 6 bases from J, with 5 bases between. Per germline, CDR1 SEHNR and CDR2 FQNEAQ (reference sequence). The CDR3 spans 12 residues. CDR3 coding DNA: TGTGCCAGCAGCTTAGGTGCCGATACGCAGTATTTT. Its protein product is CASSLGADTQYF. Full variable domain (missing parts from reference TRBV7-9 and TRBJ2-3): DTGVSQNPRHKITKRGQNVTFRCDPISEHNRLYWYRQTLGQGPEFLTYFQNEAQLEKSRLLSDRFSAERPKGSFSTLEIQRTEQGDSAMYLCASSLGADTQYFGPGTRLTVL.

V usage is TRBV29-1 and J usage is TRBJ1-1; D not resolved. This CDR3 is built from 15 residues. V was cut by 4 bases and J by 1 base, with 16 bases left in between. The germline gives CDR1 SQVTM, CDR2 ANQGSEA. This chain's CDR3 is CSVVSGVGRNTEAFF. Here the CDR3 DNA reads TGCAGCGTTGTAAGTGGTGTTGGCCGGAACACTGAAGCTTTCTTT. The full variable domain, completed using reference TRBV29-1 and TRBJ1-1, is SAVISQKPSRDICQRGTSLTIQCQVDSQVTMMFWYRQQPGQSLTLIATANQGSEATYESGFVIDKFPISRPNLTFSTLTVSNMSPEDSSIYLCSVVSGVGRNTEAFFGQGTRLTVV.

J is TRBJ1-5 and V is TRBV29-1; D call uncertain. Trimming removed 7 bases from V and 9 bases from J, with 7 bases in between. Germline CDR1 SQVTM, CDR2 ANQGSEA. This CDR3 spans 9 amino acids. DNA for the CDR3: TGCAGCGCACTCTGGCCCCAGCATTTT. As protein: CSALWPQHF.

This chain uses TRBV6-5 with TRBJ2-7, with a tentative D call TRBD1 (6 bases). V lost 5 bases, J lost 3 bases, and 11 bases lay in between. CDR1 and CDR2 from the germline V gene are MNHEY and SVGAGI. There are 13 residues in the CDR3. The DNA for the CDR3 is TGTGCCAGCAGTGGGACACCAAACTACGAGCAGTACTTC. Protein product: CASSGTPNYEQYF.

The J gene is TRBJ2-1, the V gene TRBV27, with D hard to call. This CDR3 has 13 residues. V lost 1 base, J lost 2 bases, and 3 bases lay in between. Germline V gene data show CDR1 as MNHEY and CDR2 as SMNVEV (reference sequence). CDR3 in DNA: TGTGCCAGCAGTTTATACCCCTACAATGAGCAGTTCTTC. Amino acids: CASSLYPYNEQFF.

This rearrangement joins TRBV30 to TRBJ2-5; D remains unclear. V shed 4 bases and J shed 1 base, with 13 bases lying between them. CDR1 and CDR2 from the germline V gene are GTSNPN and SVGIG (reference sequence). The CDR3 has 14 residues. CDR3 protein: CAWMPLSSQETQYF. In nucleotides, the CDR3 is TGTGCCTGGATGCCCCTATCCAGCCAAGAGACCCAGTACTTC.

About this clone itself: Other DNA sequences within the sample encode an identical CDR3. The J gene is TRBJ2-2, the V gene TRBV9; D is perhaps TRBD1 (5 bases). Between the trimmed V and J ends, which lost 4 bases and 7 bases, there was a span of 8 bases. From germline, CDR1 is SGDLS and CDR2 YYNGEE. CDR3 length equals 12 residues. The CDR3 nucleotides read TGTGCCAGCAGCCCTCAGGGCGGGGAGCTGTTTTTT. It codes for CASSPQGGELFF.

The chain uses TRBV4-1 and TRBJ2-2; no definite D call. Trimming removed 0 bases at V and 1 base at J, with 15 bases between. Germline CDR1 MGHRA, CDR2 YSYEKL. CDR3 length equals 18 residues. The CDR3 region has the DNA TGCGCCAGCAGCCAAGATCTTTCCGGCAAGCTGAACACCGGGGAGCTGTTTTTT. Amino acid sequence: CASSQDLSGKLNTGELFF.

V usage is TRBV2 and J usage is TRBJ2-7; D could derive from TRBD1 or TRBD2 (5 bases each). V lost 8 bases and J 3 bases, leaving 11 bases between the germline ends. The CDR3 has 12 amino acids. CDR1 is SNHLY and CDR2 is FYNNEI in the germline V gene. The CDR3 spells CASQGDGYEQYF. As DNA, the CDR3 is TGTGCCAGCCAGGGAGACGGCTACGAGCAGTACTTC.

This chain links TRBV13 with TRBJ2-7; D might be TRBD1 (6 bases). V was clipped by 7 bases and J by 4 bases, with 14 bases between them. Germline loops: CDR1 PRHDT, CDR2 FYEKMQ (reference sequence). CDR3 length equals 13 residues. In DNA form, the CDR3 reads TGTGCCAGCAAACAGGGCCCCCAATACGAGCAGTACTTC. It encodes CASKQGPQYEQYF.

This chain joins TRBV7-3 and TRBJ2-1; possible D gene TRBD1, 5 bases. CDR3 length: 16 amino acids. Trimming removed 1 base at V and 9 bases at J, with 19 bases between. CDR1 and CDR2 from the germline V gene are SGHTA and FQGTGA. The CDR3 reads CASSLIGQGSSVEQFF. The CDR3 DNA reads as TGTGCCAGCAGCTTAATAGGTCAGGGTTCATCAGTTGAGCAGTTCTTC.

This chain links TRBV14 with TRBJ1-2; 7 nucleotides match TRBD1. There are 15 residues in the CDR3. Germline V CDR1 and CDR2: SGHDN, FVKESK. V lost 0 bases to trimming and J lost 4 bases; unmatched junction nucleotides: 5. The chain's CDR3 is CASSQDRGFSYGYTF. For the CDR3, the DNA is TGTGCCAGCAGCCAAGACAGGGGGTTCAGCTATGGCTACACCTTC.

V and J are TRBV7-2 and TRBJ1-5, with D hard to call. This CDR3 has 14 amino acids. V lost 0 bases to trimming and J lost 7 bases, with 10 bases between them. Germline CDR1 is SGHTA and CDR2 is FQGNSA. CDR3 coding DNA: TGTGCCAGCAGCTTAGCGAGCGCGGGCCAGCCCCAGCATTTT. As protein: CASSLASAGQPQHF.

This clone was seen more than once but under ten times. The chain employs TRBV25-1 and TRBJ2-7; 7 positions match TRBD1. CDR1 is MGHDK and CDR2 is SYGVNS in the germline V gene. The CDR3 is made up of 15 amino acids. V gave up 2 bases and J gave up 3 bases; unmatched junction bases: 7. This CDR3 reads CASSERHRGYYEQYF. The CDR3 DNA is TGTGCCAGCAGTGAACGTCACAGGGGCTACTACGAGCAGTACTTC.

V usage is TRBV13 and J usage is TRBJ2-3, with TRBD2 matching 8 bases. The CDR3 loop spans 14 amino acids. Trimming removed 1 base from V and 3 bases from J; junction bases left unmatched: 0. The germline V gene encodes CDR1 PRHDT and CDR2 FYEKMQ (reference sequence). The CDR3 DNA reads as TGTGCCAGCAGCTTAGCGGGGGGGACAGATACGCAGTATTTT. Residues: CASSLAGGTDTQYF.

V gene TRBV4-1 combines with J gene TRBJ2-7, with 15 bases matching TRBD2. The CDR3 length is 16 residues. The V segment lost 6 bases and the J segment 5 bases; nucleotides outside the gene matches: 8. Germline values: CDR1 MGHRA, CDR2 YSYEKL. Here the CDR3 reads CASSLRTSGGANEQYF. The CDR3 DNA reads TGCGCCAGCAGTCTCCGGACTAGCGGGGGGGCCAACGAGCAGTACTTC.

This clone was picked up a small number of times. The chain recombines TRBV29-1 with TRBJ2-7, with 10 bases that match TRBD1. CDR1 and CDR2 (germline): SQVTM, ANQGSEA. With 5 bases clipped from V and 7 bases from J, the junction kept 17 bases outside the gene matches. CDR3 length: 16 amino acids. This chain's CDR3 is CSVTANPGQGIVEQYF. CDR3 in DNA: TGCAGCGTTACGGCCAATCCGGGACAGGGGATAGTGGAGCAGTACTTC.